The present TCR beta chain was sequenced within a study of T cells after yellow fever vaccination (dated by TCRdb to about 2019). Regarding the research as a whole: The SMART-Seq v4 Ultra Low Input RNA kit was used to prepare libraries from fractions with low cell numbers. To follow T-cell clones before and after both primary and booster YFV17D yellow fever vaccination, bulk TCR alpha and beta repertoires underwent longitudinal sequencing. Blood was collected at multiple timepoints before and after primary and secondary immunization, and bulk PBMC replicates and cell subsets were isolated. The cohort comprised two healthy male donors, one aged 18 to 30 and one aged 30 to 40 years. The paper as a whole reports these results and caveats: A small share of clonotypes was detected in both CD4 and CD8 compartments, with the overlap likely arising from convergent recombination. Most clones expanded after primary vaccination were re-detected after the booster (almost 98% of CD4 and roughly 87% of CD8), suggesting broad memory maintenance. Computational filtering was needed because FACS-sorted repertoires could contain abundant contaminating clonotypes from the bulk population. The secondary T-cell response was weaker than the primary response but faster, peaking on day 5 instead of day 15. The study included only a couple of donors, which limits how far the findings can be generalized.

With regard to this clonotype: Its antigen is still unknown. The input lacks base qualities; no much larger clone sits a single base away.

The treatment or condition label here, explained by the study, means: live attenuated yellow fever vaccine strain. At each blood-draw timepoint, two biological replicates of bulk PBMCs were collected. PBMCs were isolated from peripheral blood using a standard Ficoll-Paque protocol. TriZol was used to extract RNA from bulk PBMCs, CD4 and CD8 fractions, and dextramer-positive and dextramer-negative fractions. TCR cDNA was synthesized by 5'RACE template switching, which introduced a universal primer site and unique molecular identifiers. cDNA synthesis was primed from both the TCR alpha and TCR beta constant segments. Library amplification used two PCR steps, and the second PCR step added sample barcodes and sequencing adapters. Libraries were sequenced on Illumina HiSeq 2500 (2x100 bp) or NovaSeq (2x150 bp). As for how the authors treated the data: MIGEC was used to demultiplex reads and collapse the reads into UMI consensus sequences, and MiXCR was used for V(D)J alignment. Vaccine-responding clonotypes were defined with edgeR using replicate PBMC samples, requiring FDR below 0.01 and a log2 fold change above 5 up to day 15. Bulk clonotypes were assigned CD4 or CD8 identity according to which sequenced CD4 or CD8 repertoire held them at higher abundance. TCRdb reprocessing: public reads trimmed at Q25 with fastp, clones called with MiXCR, in-frame beta chains kept. One record per CDR3 amino acid sequence lists the most common genes and DNA. The V and J calls were not made by the authors but by TCRdb's processing. This sample lists about 500,000 distinct CDR3 sequences; less than 20% were detected once. The ten top clones hold roughly 17% of the sample.

The source material was PBMCs, sampled 5 to 6 days after the first yellow fever vaccination. The origin of this receptor is a young man who received the YFV17D yellow fever vaccine.

The CDR3 region reads CASSQEVSRSPQHF. The DNA sequence is given as TGCGCCAGCAGCCAAGAGGTTAGTAGGTCGCCCCAGCATTTT. The rearrangement combines TRBV4-1 with TRBJ1-5; the D gene is not confidently resolved. Taken from cysteine to phenylalanine, the CDR3 has 14 residues. Only the CDR3 region is kept as DNA, spanning 42 bases read in frame from base 1. The germline ends are 12 bases apart after V is trimmed by 0 bases and J by 9 bases. Looking up the germline V gene yields CDR1 MGHRA and CDR2 YSYEKL.